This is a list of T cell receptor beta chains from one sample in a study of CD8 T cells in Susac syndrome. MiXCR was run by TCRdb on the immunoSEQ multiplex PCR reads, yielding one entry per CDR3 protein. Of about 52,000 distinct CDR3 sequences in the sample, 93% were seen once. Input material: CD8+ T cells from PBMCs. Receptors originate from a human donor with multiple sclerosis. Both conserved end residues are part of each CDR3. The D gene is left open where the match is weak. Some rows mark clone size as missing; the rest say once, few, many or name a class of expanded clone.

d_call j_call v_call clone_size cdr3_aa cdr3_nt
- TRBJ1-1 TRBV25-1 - CASTNSFTEAFF TGTGCCAGCACTAACAGCTTTACTGAAGCTTTCTTT
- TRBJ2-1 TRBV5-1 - CASSLVGGPYNEQFF TGCGCCAGCAGCTTGGTCGGGGGGCCCTACAATGAGCAGTTCTTC
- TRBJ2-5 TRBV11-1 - CASSLGAGMGPQETQYF TGTGCCAGCAGCTTAGGGGCTGGGATGGGGCCTCAAGAGACCCAGTACTTC
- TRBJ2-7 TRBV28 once CASSPRGVTYEQYF TGTGCCAGCAGTCCCAGGGGCGTTACCTACGAGCAGTACTTC
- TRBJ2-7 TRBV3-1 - CASSQGVTTYEQYF TGTGCCAGCAGCCAAGGAGTCACTACCTACGAGCAGTACTTC
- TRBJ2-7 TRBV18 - CASSPGGPSYEQYF TGTGCCAGCTCACCCGGGGGCCCCTCCTACGAGCAGTACTTC
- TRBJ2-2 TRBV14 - CASSQVDWTANTGELFF TGTGCCAGCAGCCAAGTGGATTGGACGGCTAACACCGGGGAGCTGTTTTTT
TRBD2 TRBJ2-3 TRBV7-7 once CASSSERGEIDTQYF TGTGCCAGCAGCTCCGAGCGGGGGGAAATAGATACGCAGTATTTT
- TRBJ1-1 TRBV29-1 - CSVEEAGYLLNTEAFF TGCAGCGTTGAGGAGGCAGGGTATTTGTTGAACACTGAAGCTTTCTTT
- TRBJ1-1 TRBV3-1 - CASSRGHLWTEAFF TGTGCCAGCAGCAGAGGGCATCTTTGGACTGAAGCTTTCTTT
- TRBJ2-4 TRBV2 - CASSEGSRAPRMF TGTGCCAGCAGTGAAGGGAGTAGGGCCCCTAGAATGTTC
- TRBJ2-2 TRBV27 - CASSFNTGELFF TGTGCCAGCAGTTTCAACACCGGGGAGCTGTTTTTT
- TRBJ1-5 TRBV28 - CASSLQFGGQHF TGTGCCAGCAGTTTGCAGTTCGGGGGCCAGCATTTT
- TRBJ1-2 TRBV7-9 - CASSPGTSYGYTF TGTGCCAGCAGCCCCGGGACGTCTTATGGCTACACCTTC
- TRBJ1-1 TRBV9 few CASSGGATEAFF TGTGCCAGCAGCGGAGGGGCCACTGAAGCTTTCTTT
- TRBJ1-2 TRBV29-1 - CSVELPSLFYGYTF TGCAGCGTTGAATTGCCCAGTTTATTCTATGGCTACACCTTC
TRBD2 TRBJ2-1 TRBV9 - CASSVDDSGVFYNEQFF TGTGCCAGCAGCGTAGATGATAGCGGGGTCTTCTACAATGAGCAGTTCTTC
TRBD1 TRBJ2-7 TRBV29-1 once CSVAPTGGIGYEQYF TGCAGCGTTGCCCCTACAGGGGGCATCGGGTACGAGCAGTACTTC
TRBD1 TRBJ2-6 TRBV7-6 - CASSSPGQSTSGANVLTF TGTGCCAGCAGCTCTCCGGGACAGTCGACCTCTGGGGCCAACGTCCTGACTTTC
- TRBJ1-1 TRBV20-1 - CSASSGESEAFF TGCAGTGCTAGCTCGGGGGAGAGTGAAGCTTTCTTT
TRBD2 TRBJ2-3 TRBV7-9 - CASSSSTSGGPMPNTQYF TGTGCCAGCAGCTCCTCGACTAGCGGGGGACCTATGCCAAATACGCAGTATTTT
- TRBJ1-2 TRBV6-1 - CASSAGRNRYGYTF TGTGCCAGCTCTGCGGGGAGGAACCGTTATGGCTACACCTTC
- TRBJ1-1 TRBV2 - CASKITNTEAFF TGTGCCAGCAAGATCACGAACACTGAAGCTTTCTTT
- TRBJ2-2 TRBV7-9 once CASSLVAPPAGELFF TGTGCCAGCAGCCTAGTAGCACCTCCGGCCGGGGAGCTGTTTTTT
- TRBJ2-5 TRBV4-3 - CASSQEEWETQYF TGCGCCAGCAGCCAGGAGGAGTGGGAGACCCAGTACTTC
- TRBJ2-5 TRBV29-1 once CSVEDHGQQETQYF TGCAGCGTTGAAGATCACGGGCAGCAAGAGACCCAGTACTTC
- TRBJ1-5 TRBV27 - CASSLYRAGQPQHF TGTGCCAGCAGTTTATACAGGGCGGGTCAGCCCCAGCATTTT
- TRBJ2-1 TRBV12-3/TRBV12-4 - CASSFYRNEQFF TGTGCCAGCAGTTTCTACAGGAATGAGCAGTTCTTC
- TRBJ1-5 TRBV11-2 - CASSLWANQPQHF TGTGCCAGCAGCTTATGGGCCAATCAGCCCCAGCATTTT
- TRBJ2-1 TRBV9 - CASSVEKGGYNEQFF TGTGCCAGCAGCGTAGAGAAAGGAGGATACAATGAGCAGTTCTTC
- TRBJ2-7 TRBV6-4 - CASSDRTF TGTGCCAGCAGTGACAGAACATTC
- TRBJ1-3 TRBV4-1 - CASSPRTVSGNTIYF TGCGCCAGCAGCCCCCGGACAGTCTCTGGAAACACCATATATTTT
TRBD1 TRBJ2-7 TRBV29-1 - CSVATGSTYEQYF TGCAGCGTTGCGACAGGGAGTACCTACGAGCAGTACTTC
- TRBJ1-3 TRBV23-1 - CASSPRGRSSGNTIYF TGCGCCAGCAGTCCAAGAGGACGGTCGTCTGGAAACACCATATATTTT
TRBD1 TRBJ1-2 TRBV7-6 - CASSLDPRQGKDGYTF TGTGCCAGCAGCTTAGACCCTCGACAGGGGAAGGATGGCTACACCTTC
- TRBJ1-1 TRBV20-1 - CSAQDRLMNTEAFF TGCAGTGCTCAAGACAGATTAATGAACACTGAAGCTTTCTTT
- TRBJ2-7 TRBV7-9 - CASSFSHEQYF TGTGCCAGCAGCTTTAGCCACGAGCAGTACTTC
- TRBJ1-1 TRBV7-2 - CASSLGGVEAFF TGTGCCAGCAGCTTAGGGGGCGTGGAAGCTTTCTTT
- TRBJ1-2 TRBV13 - CASSSRTGDPSNYGYTF TGTGCCAGCAGCTCCCGAACAGGAGATCCATCTAACTATGGCTACACCTTC
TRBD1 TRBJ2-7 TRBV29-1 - CSVEGDRSYEQYF TGCAGCGTTGAAGGGGACAGATCCTACGAGCAGTACTTC
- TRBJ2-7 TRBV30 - CAWSVGFSDYEQYF TGTGCCTGGAGTGTGGGGTTTTCGGACTACGAGCAGTACTTC
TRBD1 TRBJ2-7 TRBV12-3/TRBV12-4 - CASSLVAGGYEQYF TGTGCCAGCAGTTTAGTGGCAGGGGGTTACGAGCAGTACTTC
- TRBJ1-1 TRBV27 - CASMQNTEAFF TGTGCCAGCATGCAGAACACTGAAGCTTTCTTT
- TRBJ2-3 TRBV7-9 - CASSLSSTDTQYF TGTGCCAGCAGCTTGAGCAGCACAGATACGCAGTATTTT
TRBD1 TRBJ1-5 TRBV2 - CASKPGQGYQPQHF TGTGCCAGTAAGCCGGGACAGGGCTATCAGCCCCAGCATTTT
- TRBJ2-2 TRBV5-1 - CASSLKRDPDTGELFF TGCGCCAGCAGCTTGAAACGGGACCCGGACACCGGGGAGCTGTTTTTT
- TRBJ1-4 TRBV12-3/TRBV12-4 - CASTGLLNEKLFF TGTGCCAGCACCGGACTCCTTAATGAAAAACTGTTTTTT
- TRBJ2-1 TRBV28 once CASSLWTSTYNEQFF TGTGCCAGCAGTTTGTGGACTTCGACCTACAATGAGCAGTTCTTC
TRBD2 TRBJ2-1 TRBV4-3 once CASSQDGTGGDYNEQFF TGCGCCAGCAGCCAAGATGGAACCGGGGGGGACTACAATGAGCAGTTCTTC
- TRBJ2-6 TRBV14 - CASSQEGLGANVLTF TGTGCCAGCAGCCAAGAGGGGTTAGGGGCCAACGTCCTGACTTTC
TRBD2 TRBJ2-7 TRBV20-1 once CSASPGLAGSYEQYF TGCAGTGCTAGTCCGGGACTAGCGGGGTCCTACGAGCAGTACTTC
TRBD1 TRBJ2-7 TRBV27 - CASSLGTGGHEQYF TGTGCCAGCAGTTTAGGGACAGGGGGCCACGAGCAGTACTTC
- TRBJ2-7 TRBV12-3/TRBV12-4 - CASSFMDTQQYF TGTGCCAGCAGTTTTATGGACACTCAGCAGTACTTC
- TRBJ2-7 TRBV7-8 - CASSLVQGPSYEQYF TGTGCCAGCAGCTTAGTACAGGGTCCATCCTACGAGCAGTACTTC
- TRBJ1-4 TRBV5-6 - CASSSWGGEKLFF TGTGCCAGCAGCTCCTGGGGAGGTGAAAAACTGTTTTTT
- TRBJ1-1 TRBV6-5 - CASNHGGTEAFF TGTGCCAGCAATCACGGCGGCACTGAAGCTTTCTTT
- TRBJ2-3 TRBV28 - CASSFPLAPDTQYF TGTGCCAGCAGTTTTCCCCTAGCCCCAGATACGCAGTATTTT
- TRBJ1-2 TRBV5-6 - CASSNGPSDWYGYTF TGTGCCAGCAGCAACGGACCCTCCGACTGGTATGGCTACACCTTC
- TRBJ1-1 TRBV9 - CASSPEVNTEAFF TGTGCCAGCAGCCCGGAGGTGAACACTGAAGCTTTCTTT